This TCR beta chain was captured in a study of Graves' ophthalmopathy and Graves' hyperthyroidism. From RNA, the CDR3 regions of TCR beta chains were amplified and sequenced. Scientists carried out first-round RT-PCR using HTBI primers and then a second-round multiplex PCR. TCRdb analysed the multiplex PCR reads with MiXCR anew, one entry per CDR3 protein. Here the sample spans fewer than 600,000 distinct CDR3 sequences, approximately 14% being singletons. The CDR3 length is 19 residues. Germline CDR1 reads KGHDR; CDR2 reads SFDVKD. V trimming: 2 bases; J trimming: 0 bases; junction bases outside the gene matches: 8.

V and J are TRBV24-1 and TRBJ2-2, with 10 bases fitting TRBD1. The sequencing sample was made of blood. The receptor was derived from a woman aged 25 to 39 with Graves' ophthalmopathy. The chain's CDR3 is CATSDSSSGQGTNTGELFF. The CDR3, as DNA: TGTGCCACCAGTGATTCCTCGTCGGGACAGGGGACGAACACCGGGGAGCTGTTTTTT.